This T cell receptor beta chain was captured by sequencing in a study of vaccination and CD4 T cells after COVID-19. Cultured CD4+ T cell DNA was sequenced using the Oncomine TCR Beta short-read assay. One entry per CDR3 protein results from TCRdb running MiXCR on the PCR reads. This table has about 14,000 distinct CDR3 sequences, approximately 55% appearing once. CDR3 size: 13 residues. CDR1 is SGHTA, CDR2 FQGNSA, per germline. The V and J ends lost 5 bases and 2 bases respectively, with 8 bases between them. The treatment was: roughly 10-day PBMC culture with coronavirus spike peptide pools or control peptides (ViraFEST assay). Concerning this clonotype: Its antigen is unidentified.

The V and J genes are TRBV7-2 and TRBJ2-3; D might be TRBD1 (5 bases). Sequenced: CD4+ T cells from blood, cultured in vitro. The receptor comes from a human donor who had recovered from COVID-19. CDR3 sequence (DNA): TGTGCCAGCAGCGGGGCCCACACAGATACGCAGTATTTT. It codes for CASSGAHTDTQYF.